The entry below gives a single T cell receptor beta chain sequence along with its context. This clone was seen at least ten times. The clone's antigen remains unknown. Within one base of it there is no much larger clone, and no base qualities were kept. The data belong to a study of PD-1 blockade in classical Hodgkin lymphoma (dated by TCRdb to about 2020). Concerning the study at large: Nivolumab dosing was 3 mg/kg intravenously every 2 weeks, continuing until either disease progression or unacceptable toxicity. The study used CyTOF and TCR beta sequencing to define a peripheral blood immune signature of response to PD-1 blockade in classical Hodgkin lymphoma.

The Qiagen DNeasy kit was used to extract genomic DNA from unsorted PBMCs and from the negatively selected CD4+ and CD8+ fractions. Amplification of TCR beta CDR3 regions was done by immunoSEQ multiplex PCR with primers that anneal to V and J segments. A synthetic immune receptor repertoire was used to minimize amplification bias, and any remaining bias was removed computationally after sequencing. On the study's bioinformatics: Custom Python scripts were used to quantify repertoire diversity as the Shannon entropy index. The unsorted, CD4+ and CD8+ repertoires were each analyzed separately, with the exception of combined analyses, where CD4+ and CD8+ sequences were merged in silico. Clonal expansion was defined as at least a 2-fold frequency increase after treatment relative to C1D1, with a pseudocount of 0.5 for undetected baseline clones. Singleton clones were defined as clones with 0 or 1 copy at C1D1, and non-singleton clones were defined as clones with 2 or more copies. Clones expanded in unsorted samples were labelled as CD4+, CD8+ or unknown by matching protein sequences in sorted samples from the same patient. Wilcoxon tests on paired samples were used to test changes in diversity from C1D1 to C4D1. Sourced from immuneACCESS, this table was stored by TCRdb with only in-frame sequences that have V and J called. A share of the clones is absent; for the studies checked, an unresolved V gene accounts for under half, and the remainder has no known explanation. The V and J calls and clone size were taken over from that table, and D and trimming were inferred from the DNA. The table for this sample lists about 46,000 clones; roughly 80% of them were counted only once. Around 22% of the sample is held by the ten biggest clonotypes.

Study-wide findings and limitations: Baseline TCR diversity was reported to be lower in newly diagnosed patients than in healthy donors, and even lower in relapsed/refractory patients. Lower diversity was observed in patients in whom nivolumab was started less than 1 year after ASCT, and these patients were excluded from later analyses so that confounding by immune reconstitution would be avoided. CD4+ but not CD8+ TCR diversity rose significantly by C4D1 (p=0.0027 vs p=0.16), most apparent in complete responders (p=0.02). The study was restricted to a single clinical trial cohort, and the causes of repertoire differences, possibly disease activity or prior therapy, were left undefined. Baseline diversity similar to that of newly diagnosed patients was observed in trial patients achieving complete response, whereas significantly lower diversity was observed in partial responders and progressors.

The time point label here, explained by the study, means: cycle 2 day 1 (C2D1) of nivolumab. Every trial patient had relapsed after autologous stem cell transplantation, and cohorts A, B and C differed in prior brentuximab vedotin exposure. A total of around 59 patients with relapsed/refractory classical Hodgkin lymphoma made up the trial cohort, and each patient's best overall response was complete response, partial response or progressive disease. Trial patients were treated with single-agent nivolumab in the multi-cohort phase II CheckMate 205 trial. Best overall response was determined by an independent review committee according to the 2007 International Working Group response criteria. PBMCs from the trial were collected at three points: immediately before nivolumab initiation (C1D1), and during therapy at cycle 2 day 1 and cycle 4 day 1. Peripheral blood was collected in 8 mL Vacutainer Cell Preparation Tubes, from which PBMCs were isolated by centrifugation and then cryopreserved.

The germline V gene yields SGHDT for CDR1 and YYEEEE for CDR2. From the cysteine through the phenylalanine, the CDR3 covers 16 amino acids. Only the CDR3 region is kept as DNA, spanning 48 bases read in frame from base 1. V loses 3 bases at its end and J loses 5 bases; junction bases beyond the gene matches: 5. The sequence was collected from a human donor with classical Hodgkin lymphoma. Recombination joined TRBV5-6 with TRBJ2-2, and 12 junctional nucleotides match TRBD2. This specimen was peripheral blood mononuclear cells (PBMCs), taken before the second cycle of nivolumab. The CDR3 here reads CASSSLGTSGTGELFF. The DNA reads TGTGCCAGCAGCTCGCTCGGGACTAGCGGGACCGGGGAGCTGTTTTTT.